These 17 T cell receptor beta chains share one sample of origin, sequenced in a study of blood T cell repertoires in COVID-19 (dated by TCRdb to 2019 to 2021). Library preparation employed the immunoSEQ multiplex PCR assay. Here the immuneACCESS table is served through TCRdb, limited to in-frame sequences with V and J called. Missing clones are a known gap in these copies; in checked studies unresolved V genes cover under half, and the rest lacks a known reason. In all, the sample holds nearly 250,000 clones, and about 80% of those were seen once. 1.9% of the sample is held by the ten biggest clonotypes. Source material: peripheral blood. The receptor source for this set is a woman of 80 years or more with acute or convalescent COVID-19.

The V gene is TRBV7-9, the J gene TRBJ1-3, with unresolved D. The CDR3 consists of 18 residues. V gave up 5 bases and J gave up 0 bases, with 20 bases separating them. The germline gives CDR1 SEHNR, CDR2 FQNEAQ (reference sequence). The CDR3 protein is CASSPIGVWANSGNTIYF. The CDR3 coding sequence is TGTGCCAGCAGCCCCATCGGGGTCTGGGCAAACTCTGGAAACACCATATATTTT.

The genes are TRBV7-3 and TRBJ1-1; D may be TRBD1 (5 bases). CDR1 is SGHTA, CDR2 FQGTGA, per germline. V was trimmed by 1 base and J by 3 bases, leaving 9 bases between them. The length of the CDR3 is 14 residues. CDR3 sequence: CASSLKGAHTEAFF. The CDR3 DNA reads as TGTGCCAGCAGCTTAAAAGGGGCTCACACTGAAGCTTTCTTT.

The rearrangement joins TRBV7-9 to TRBJ2-7; 10 nucleotides agree with TRBD2. CDR1 SEHNR and CDR2 FQNEAQ come from the germline V gene (reference sequence). V shed 3 bases, J shed 1 base, and the junction held 9 bases outside the gene matches. CDR3 length: 17 residues. The CDR3 DNA is TGTGCCAGCAGCTTCCCCCCTTCAGCGGGAGGGTCCTACGAGCAGTACTTC. Translated: CASSFPPSAGGSYEQYF.

This sequence joins TRBV3-1 (or the pseudogene TRBV3-2) and TRBJ2-7, with 14 bases that match TRBD2. With 2 bases clipped from V and 3 bases from J, the junction kept 3 bases outside the gene matches. The CDR3 contains 16 residues. Germline CDR1 LGHDT, CDR2 YNNKEL (reference sequence). The CDR3 DNA is TGTGCCAGCAGCCAACGGACTAGCGGGGGGAACTACGAGCAGTACTTC. This codes for CASSQRTSGGNYEQYF.

The V and J genes are TRBV27 and TRBJ1-2; D perhaps matches TRBD1 (5 bases). Per germline, CDR1 MNHEY and CDR2 SMNVEV (reference sequence). The length of the CDR3 is 14 residues. V was pared by 3 bases and J by 7 bases, with 15 bases between. The CDR3 DNA reads as TGTGCCAGCAGTTTGATCGGGGACTATTCTGGCTACACCTTC. This translates into CASSLIGDYSGYTF.

A few counts support this clone. The V and J genes are TRBV4-1 and TRBJ1-3; maybe TRBD1 (5 bases). CDR1 MGHRA and CDR2 YSYEKL come from the germline V gene. V lost 0 bases and J 9 bases, leaving 12 bases between the germline ends. The CDR3 has 14 amino acids. The chain's CDR3 is CASSQEGGSSTIYF. In nucleotides, the CDR3 is TGCGCCAGCAGCCAAGAGGGGGGGAGCTCCACCATATATTTT.

The chain employs TRBV7-3 and TRBJ2-7, with D possibly matching TRBD1 (5 bases). Germline V gene data show CDR1 as SGHTA and CDR2 as FQGTGA. Trimming cost V 5 bases and J 5 bases, with 25 bases left between them. This CDR3 is built from 17 residues. The CDR3 region is CASSPRGRAGLSDEQYF. CDR3 sequence (DNA): TGTGCCAGCAGCCCGAGAGGCCGGGCAGGGTTGAGCGACGAGCAGTACTTC.

The rearrangement links TRBV4-2 to TRBJ2-1, with D uncertain. Trimming pared 4 bases from V and 8 bases from J, leaving 24 bases between. CDR1 LGHNA and CDR2 YNFKEQ come from the germline V gene. The CDR3 covers 17 residues. Here the CDR3 DNA reads TGTGCCAGCAGCCCCCGGGTCTCGCCTACCACATGGCATGAGCAGTTCTTC. The encoded protein is CASSPRVSPTTWHEQFF.

CDR3 region: CASSPNGTGRRNTEAFF. CDR3 in DNA: TGTGCCAGCTCACCAAACGGGACAGGAAGAAGGAACACTGAAGCTTTCTTT. The chain combines TRBV18 with TRBJ1-1; 8 bases are shared with TRBD1. Germline V CDR1 and CDR2: KGHSH, LQKENI. The CDR3 extends over 17 amino acids. The V segment lost 2 bases and the J segment 1 base; nucleotides outside the gene matches: 9.

This clone appeared a few times. The V call is TRBV19, the J call TRBJ1-2; D is undetermined. The CDR3 is 12 residues long. Germline CDR1 LNHDA, CDR2 SQIVND (reference sequence). Trimming took 4 bases from V and 1 from J, leaving 4 bases between them. CDR3 amino acids: CASSNSNYGYTF. CDR3 DNA: TGTGCCAGTAGTAACAGTAACTATGGCTACACCTTC.

This chain uses TRBV18 with TRBJ1-1; D not resolved. The CDR3 runs to 14 residues. The germline V and J ends were trimmed by 2 bases and 6 bases, with 13 bases remaining between them. Germline V gene lookup returns CDR1 KGHSH and CDR2 LQKENI. The CDR3 DNA sequence: TGTGCCAGCTCACCAGATACACGCGGTCCTGAAGCTTTCTTT. This sequence encodes CASSPDTRGPEAFF.

This chain uses TRBV21-1 with TRBJ2-5; the D call TRBD2 from the table was never checked on the DNA. TRBV21-1 is labeled a pseudogene. This CDR3 is built from 17 residues. CDR3 in amino acids: CASSPGGGREGQETQYF. The CDR3 bases are TGTGCCAGCAGCCCAGGTGGAGGAAGGGAGGGTCAAGAGACCCAGTACTTC.

This rearrangement joins TRBV7-8 to TRBJ1-4; 11 positions agree with TRBD1. Germline V gene data show CDR1 as SGHVS and CDR2 as FQNEAQ. Trimming removed 0 bases from V and 11 bases from J; junction bases left unmatched: 5. The CDR3 loop spans 15 amino acids. The CDR3 loop reads CASSLAGTGGGKLFF. The CDR3 DNA follows: TGTGCCAGCAGCTTAGCGGGGACAGGGGGAGGCAAACTGTTTTTT.

The V gene is TRBV18, the J gene TRBJ1-2; a possible D gene is TRBD1 (6 bases). The CDR3 totals 13 residues. V lost 3 bases to trimming and J lost 4 bases, with 9 bases between them. Germline CDR1 reads KGHSH; CDR2 reads LQKENI. The CDR3 DNA reads as TGTGCCAGCTCACCGGACAGAGCCTATGGCTACACCTTC. Protein: CASSPDRAYGYTF.

This chain links TRBV5-1 with TRBJ1-2; D gene uncertain. The CDR3 is 16 amino acids. From germline, CDR1 is SGHRS and CDR2 YFSETQ. Trimming removed 2 bases at V and 4 bases at J, with 18 bases between. CDR3: CASSLPPGGLFYGYTF. The CDR3 DNA sequence: TGCGCCAGCAGCTTACCTCCTGGCGGGCTTTTCTATGGCTACACCTTC.

The chain's CDR3 is CASSSGGGETQYF. CDR3 coding DNA: TGTGCCAGCAGTTCAGGGGGCGGAGAGACCCAGTACTTC. The genes are TRBV6-2 or TRBV6-3 and TRBJ2-5; 8 bases map to TRBD1. The CDR3 runs to 13 residues. The ends lost 4 bases at V and 4 bases at J; junction bases unmatched: 2. Germline CDR1 and CDR2: MNHEY and SVGEGT.

V gene TRBV15 combines with J gene TRBJ1-4, with TRBD1 matching 7 bases. The V gene's germline CDR1 is LNHNV and CDR2 YYDKDF (reference sequence). The V segment lost 0 bases and the J segment 5 bases; nucleotides outside the gene matches: 6. This CDR3 region has 16 residues. Written as DNA, the CDR3 is TGTGCCACCAGCAGAGATCAGGGGGTGGGGAATGAAAAACTGTTTTTT. As protein: CATSRDQGVGNEKLFF.